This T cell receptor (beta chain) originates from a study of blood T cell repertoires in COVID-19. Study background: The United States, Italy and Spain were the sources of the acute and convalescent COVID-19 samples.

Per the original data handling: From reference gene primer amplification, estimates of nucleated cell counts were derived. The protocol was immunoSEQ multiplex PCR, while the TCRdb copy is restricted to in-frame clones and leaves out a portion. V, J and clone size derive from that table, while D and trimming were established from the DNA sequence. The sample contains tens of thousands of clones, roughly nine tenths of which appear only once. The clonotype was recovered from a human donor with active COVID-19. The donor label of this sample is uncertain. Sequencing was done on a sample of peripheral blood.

CDR3 in amino acids: CASSWTGTRGGNTIYF. DNA of the CDR3: TGTGCCAGCAGTTGGACAGGGACGCGAGGGGGAAACACCATATATTTT. The chain carries TRBV28 and TRBJ1-3; 8 bases match TRBD1. Germline values: CDR1 MDHEN, CDR2 SYDVKM. Trimming at V came to 4 bases and at J to 4 bases, leaving 9 bases not matched to a gene. The CDR3 contains 16 residues. The whole variable domain, remainder taken from reference TRBV28 and TRBJ1-3, is DVKVTQSSRYLVKRTGEKVFLECVQDMDHENMFWYRQDPGLGLRLIYFSYDVKMKEKGDIPEGYSVSREKKERFSLILESASTNQTSMYLCASSWTGTRGGNTIYFGEGSWLTVV.